A single sample is the source of the 21 T cell receptor beta chains below, sequenced in a study of CD8 T cells in Susac syndrome. Reverse transcription used roughly 0.5 to 1 ug RNA and random hexamers. TCRdb analysed the immunoSEQ multiplex PCR reads with MiXCR anew, one entry per CDR3 protein. Among about 300,000 distinct CDR3 sequences listed, about nine tenths were seen once. Sequences were obtained from CD8+ T cells from PBMCs. The receptor source for this set is a human donor with multiple sclerosis.

This clonotype turned up a few times. The chain has TRBV7-2 and TRBJ1-2; a weak D match, TRBD1 (5 bases). The V gene's germline CDR1 is SGHTA and CDR2 FQGNSA. Trimming left V 5 bases short and J 8 bases short, with 15 bases between. The CDR3 runs 13 residues. The CDR3 reads CASSPSRVGGYTF. The CDR3 DNA reads as TGTGCCAGCAGCCCCTCCAGGGTTGGAGGCTACACCTTC.

V is TRBV4-1 and J is TRBJ2-7, with TRBD2 matching 8 bases. V lost 3 bases to trimming and J lost 7 bases; unmatched junction nucleotides: 11. CDR1 is MGHRA and CDR2 is YSYEKL in the germline V gene. This CDR3 region has 15 residues. The CDR3 here is CASSQGPRTSWEQYF. In DNA form, the CDR3 reads TGCGCCAGCAGCCAGGGCCCGCGGACTAGCTGGGAGCAGTACTTC.

The chain has TRBV9 and TRBJ2-5; TRBD2 agrees at 11 bases. The length of the CDR3 is 18 residues. V shed 0 bases and J 1 base; nucleotides not matched to a gene: 8. CDR1 SGDLS and CDR2 YYNGEE come from the germline V gene. The CDR3 region has the DNA TGTGCCAGCAGCGTAGCTCCCGGGACTAGCGGACTCCAAGAGACCCAGTACTTC. Encoded protein: CASSVAPGTSGLQETQYF. The full variable domain, its missing parts supplied by reference TRBV9 and TRBJ2-5, is DSGVTQTPKHLITATGQRVTLRCSPRSGDLSVYWYQQSLDQGLQFLIQYYNGEERAKGNILERFSAQQFPDLHSELNLSSLELGDSALYFCASSVAPGTSGLQETQYFGPGTRLLVL.

This clonotype has just one count. V gene TRBV6-5 combines with J gene TRBJ1-1; D not certain. Germline V gene sequence: CDR1 MNHEY, CDR2 SVGAGI. The V gene lost 3 bases and the J gene lost 6 bases, with 11 bases spanning the gap. This CDR3 contains 13 residues. The CDR3 bases are TGTGCCAGCAGTTATTCCTACCCAGCTGAAGCTTTCTTT. Translation: CASSYSYPAEAFF.

This chain uses TRBV29-1 with TRBJ2-1; TRBD1 matches 9 bases. The CDR3 has 14 residues. The germline V gene has CDR1 SQVTM and CDR2 ANQGSEA. J lost 4 bases, V lost 4 bases, and 5 bases had no gene match. CDR3 sequence: CSVAGGTGYNEQFF. CDR3 DNA sequence: TGCAGCGTTGCTGGTGGGACAGGGTACAATGAGCAGTTCTTC.

V gene TRBV6-2 or TRBV6-3 combines with J gene TRBJ2-1; 12 positions match TRBD2. The trim removed 5 bases at V and 6 bases at J, leaving 14 bases unmatched. This CDR3 contains 18 residues. Germline V gives CDR1 MNHEY, CDR2 SVGEGT. The CDR3 region is CASSPTSGGPRNPNEQFF. The CDR3 DNA reads TGTGCCAGCAGTCCGACTAGCGGGGGTCCCAGAAACCCCAATGAGCAGTTCTTC.

This chain joins TRBV20-1 and TRBJ1-5, with TRBD1 identical over 8 bases. Germline V gives CDR1 DFQATT, CDR2 SNEGSKA (reference sequence). This CDR3 comprises 13 residues. The CDR3 sequence is CTTQGALDQPQHF. DNA of the CDR3: TGCACCACGCAGGGGGCACTCGATCAGCCCCAGCATTTT.

The V gene is TRBV27, the J gene TRBJ1-5; a possible D gene is TRBD1 (5 bases). This CDR3 has 15 residues. CDR1 and CDR2 from the germline V gene are MNHEY and SMNVEV (reference sequence). The V end lost 8 bases, the J end lost 0 bases, and 14 bases lay between the germline ends. The CDR3 sequence: CASGHPGYSNQPQHF. Written as DNA, the CDR3 is TGTGCCAGCGGCCATCCAGGGTATAGCAATCAGCCCCAGCATTTT.

The V call is TRBV15, the J call TRBJ1-6, with D possibly being TRBD1 (5 bases). The V end lost 0 bases, the J end lost 0 bases, and 12 bases lay between the germline ends. The germline V gene has CDR1 LNHNV and CDR2 YYDKDF (reference sequence). The CDR3 is 18 amino acids. CDR3 sequence reads: CATSRDLRGSSYNSPLHF. DNA for the CDR3: TGTGCCACCAGCAGAGATTTGAGGGGAAGCTCCTATAATTCACCCCTCCACTTT.

The chain couples TRBV12-5 to TRBJ2-7; 13 bases line up with TRBD2. The CDR3 is made up of 16 amino acids. Germline assignment: CDR1 LGHNT and CDR2 FRNRAP. V shed 4 bases and J 6 bases; nucleotides not matched to a gene: 9. CDR3 DNA sequence: TGTGCTAGTGGTTCCCCAAGGACTAGCGGGAGCCCCGAGCAGTACTTC. Residues: CASGSPRTSGSPEQYF.

The sample holds a few counts of this clonotype. The chain couples TRBV14 to TRBJ2-3; 7 nucleotides line up with TRBD2. Germline CDR1 and CDR2: SGHDN and FVKESK. The CDR3 consists of 17 residues. The V and J ends lost 0 bases and 4 bases, in that order; junction bases with no gene match: 10. The CDR3 loop reads CASSQDGAGVLADTQYF. The CDR3 coding sequence is TGTGCCAGCAGCCAAGACGGGGCGGGAGTATTAGCAGATACGCAGTATTTT.

This chain uses TRBV27 with TRBJ2-1; D ambiguous. With 5 bases removed from V and 10 bases from J, the gap between germline ends came to 12 bases. The CDR3 contains 12 residues. Germline loops: CDR1 MNHEY, CDR2 SMNVEV (reference sequence). The CDR3 loop reads CASSELGGEQFF. For the CDR3, the DNA is TGTGCCAGCAGTGAATTAGGCGGAGAGCAGTTCTTC.

This clonotype has a single count. The rearrangement uses TRBV12-3 or TRBV12-4 and TRBJ2-7; D is uncertain. This CDR3 has 13 amino acids. V gave up 1 base and J gave up 6 bases, with 10 bases separating them. The CDR3 here is CASSLGFYGEQYF. In DNA, the CDR3 is TGTGCCAGCAGTTTAGGGTTTTATGGCGAGCAGTACTTC.

In DNA, the CDR3 is TGTGCCAGCAGCTCTAGTTTGGGGGGGCTCACTGAAGCTTTCTTT. Its protein is CASSSSLGGLTEAFF. The rearrangement uses TRBV7-6 and TRBJ1-1; D may be TRBD1 (6 bases). This CDR3 contains 15 residues. The V end lost 4 bases, the J end lost 4 bases, and 16 bases lay between the germline ends. Per the germline V gene, CDR1 is SGHVS and CDR2 is FNYEAQ.

This sequence joins TRBV7-9 and TRBJ2-2; 11 positions agree with TRBD2. The CDR3 has 15 amino acids. Germline V gene sequence: CDR1 SEHNR, CDR2 FQNEAQ (reference sequence). The V segment lost 5 bases and the J segment 6 bases; nucleotides outside the gene matches: 5. The CDR3 protein is CASSHGTSGSGELFF. The CDR3 coding sequence is TGTGCCAGCAGCCACGGGACTAGCGGATCCGGGGAGCTGTTTTTT.

J is TRBJ2-1 and V is TRBV7-2, with no clear D. The CDR3 covers 13 residues. Germline CDR1 reads SGHTA; CDR2 reads FQGNSA. V shed 3 bases and J shed 7 bases, with 10 bases lying between them. The chain's CDR3 is CASSFGAPNEQFF. Here the CDR3 DNA reads TGTGCCAGCAGCTTCGGAGCTCCTAATGAGCAGTTCTTC.

The chain couples TRBV10-1 to TRBJ2-1, with TRBD2 matching over 7 bases. The CDR3 loop spans 16 amino acids. The germline V gene encodes CDR1 WNHNN and CDR2 SYGVQD (reference sequence). V lost 6 bases, J lost 5 bases, and 13 bases stayed unmatched. In nucleotides, the CDR3 is TGCGCCAGCAGGGGGGGGGTCCAACTACGCAACAATGAGCAGTTCTTC. This gives the protein CASRGGVQLRNNEQFF.

V gene TRBV9 combines with J gene TRBJ2-7, with a possible D match to TRBD2 (6 bases). The V end lost 2 bases, the J end lost 0 bases, and 12 bases lay between the germline ends. This CDR3 is built from 15 residues. The germline CDR1 and CDR2 sequences are SGDLS and YYNGEE. The CDR3 coding sequence is TGTGCCAGCAGCGTTGACGGAGGGAGCTCCTACGAGCAGTACTTC. Translating gives CASSVDGGSSYEQYF.

The chain combines TRBV18 with TRBJ1-1; 7 bases match TRBD1. CDR1 is KGHSH, CDR2 LQKENI, per germline. The V gene end was trimmed by 3 bases and the J gene end by 3 bases; junction bases not matched to a gene: 7. This CDR3 spans 15 amino acids. The CDR3, as DNA: TGTGCCAGCTCACCGGGGGGGACAGACTACACTGAAGCTTTCTTT. Amino acid sequence: CASSPGGTDYTEAFF.

The DNA of the CDR3 is TGTGCCAGCAGCGTATCCGGGACTAGCGCTACCTACGAGCAGTACTTC. This codes for CASSVSGTSATYEQYF. The J gene is TRBJ2-7, the V gene TRBV9; 10 bases fit TRBD2. The CDR3 contains 16 residues. With 1 base clipped from V and 2 bases from J, the junction kept 6 bases outside the gene matches. Germline V gene sequence: CDR1 SGDLS, CDR2 YYNGEE. Full variable domain (rest looked up from reference TRBV9 and TRBJ2-7): DSGVTQTPKHLITATGQRVTLRCSPRSGDLSVYWYQQSLDQGLQFLIQYYNGEERAKGNILERFSAQQFPDLHSELNLSSLELGDSALYFCASSVSGTSATYEQYFGPGTRLTVT.

Only a few counts were recorded for this clonotype. CDR3 in DNA: TGTGCCAGCAGTTTCGCGACTAGCGGGGGGGCCTTAGAGACCCAGTACTTC. Translated: CASSFATSGGALETQYF. This sequence joins TRBV7-2 and TRBJ2-5, with TRBD2 matching 14 bases. Trimming took 6 bases from V and 4 from J; bases not matched to a gene: 10. CDR3 length: 17 residues. Per germline, CDR1 SGHTA and CDR2 FQGNSA.